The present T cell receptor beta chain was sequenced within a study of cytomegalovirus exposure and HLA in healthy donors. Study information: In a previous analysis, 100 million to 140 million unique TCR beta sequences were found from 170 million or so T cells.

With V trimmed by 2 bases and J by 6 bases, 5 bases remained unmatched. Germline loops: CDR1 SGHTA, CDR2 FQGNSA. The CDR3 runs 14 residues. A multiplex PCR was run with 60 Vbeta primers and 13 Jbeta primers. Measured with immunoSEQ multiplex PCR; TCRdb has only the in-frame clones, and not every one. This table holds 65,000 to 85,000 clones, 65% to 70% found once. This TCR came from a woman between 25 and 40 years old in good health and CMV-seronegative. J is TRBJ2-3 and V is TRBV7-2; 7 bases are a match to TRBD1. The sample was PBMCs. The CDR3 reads CASSLMVRGDTQYF. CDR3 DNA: TGTGCCAGCAGCTTAATGGTCAGGGGGGATACGCAGTATTTT. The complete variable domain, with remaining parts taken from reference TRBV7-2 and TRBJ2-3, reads GAGVSQSPSNKVTEKGKDVELRCDPISGHTALYWYRQSLGQGLEFLIYFQGNSAPDKSGLPSDRFSAERTGGSVSTLTIQRTQQEDSAVYLCASSLMVRGDTQYFGPGTRLTVL.